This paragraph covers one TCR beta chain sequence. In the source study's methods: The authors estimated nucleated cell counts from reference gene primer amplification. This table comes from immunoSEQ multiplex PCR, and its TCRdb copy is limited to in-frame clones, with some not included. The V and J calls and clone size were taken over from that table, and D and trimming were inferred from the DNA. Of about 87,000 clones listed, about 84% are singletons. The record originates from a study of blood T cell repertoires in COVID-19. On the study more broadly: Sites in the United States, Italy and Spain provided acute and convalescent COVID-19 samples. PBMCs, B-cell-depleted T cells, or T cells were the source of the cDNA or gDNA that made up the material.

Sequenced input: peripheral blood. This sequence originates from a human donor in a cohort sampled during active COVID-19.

CDR3 coding DNA: TGTGCCAGCTCACCAGGGGTGACAGAAACCTACGAGCAGTACTTC. This translates into CASSPGVTETYEQYF. This sequence joins TRBV18 and TRBJ2-7, with D possibly TRBD1 on 5 matching bases. The CDR3 sequence is 15 residues long. Germline CDR1 KGHSH, CDR2 LQKENI. Trimming took 2 bases from V and 2 from J, leaving 13 bases between them.